The clone carrying this T cell receptor beta chain has only a few counts. Its matching antigen is unknown. This specimen comes from a study of T cells in Graves' hyperthyroidism and ophthalmopathy. Exclusion followed for patients with uncontrolled infection, other autoimmune disease, pregnancy or lactation. Amplification of TCR beta CDR3 regions was performed using RNA transcripts as template. HTBI primers drove first-round RT-PCR of the TCR CDR3. TCRdb processed the multiplex PCR reads anew with MiXCR; each CDR3 protein has one entry. The profile covers fewer than 900,000 distinct CDR3 sequences, with roughly 17% appearing a single time and under 8.5% taken by the ten largest. Findings and limits, study-wide: Most thyroid clonotypes with frequency above 0.001 were detected in blood. The model identified upcoming ophthalmopathy a median approximately six months ahead of onset.

V shed 3 bases and J 1 base; nucleotides not matched to a gene: 6. The CDR3 has 15 amino acids. CDR1 DFQATT and CDR2 SNEGSKA come from the germline V gene (reference sequence). J is TRBJ2-5 and V is TRBV20-1; 9 bases fit TRBD2. The specimen sequenced was blood. This clonotype originated in a man between 18 and 35 years old with Graves' hyperthyroidism. Here the CDR3 DNA reads TGCAGTGCTAGTCCGGCGACTAGCGGCCAAGAGACCCAGTACTTC. This translates into CSASPATSGQETQYF.